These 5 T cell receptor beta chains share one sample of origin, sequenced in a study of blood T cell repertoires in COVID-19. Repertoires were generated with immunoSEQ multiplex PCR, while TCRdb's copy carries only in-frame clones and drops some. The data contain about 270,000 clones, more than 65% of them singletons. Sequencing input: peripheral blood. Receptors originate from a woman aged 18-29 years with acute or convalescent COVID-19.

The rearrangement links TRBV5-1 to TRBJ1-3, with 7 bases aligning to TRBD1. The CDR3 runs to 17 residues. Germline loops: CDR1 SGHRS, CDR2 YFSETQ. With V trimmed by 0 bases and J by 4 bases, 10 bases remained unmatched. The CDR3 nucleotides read TGCGCCAGCAGCTTGGGAGGGGGCAGCCTTCGGGGAAACACCATATATTTT. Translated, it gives CASSLGGGSLRGNTIYF.

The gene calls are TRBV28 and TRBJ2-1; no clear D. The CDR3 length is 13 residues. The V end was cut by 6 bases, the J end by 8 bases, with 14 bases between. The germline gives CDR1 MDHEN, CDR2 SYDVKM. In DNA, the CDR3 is TGTGCCAGCAGCCCTACCACGGTGGATGAGCAGTTCTTC. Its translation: CASSPTTVDEQFF.

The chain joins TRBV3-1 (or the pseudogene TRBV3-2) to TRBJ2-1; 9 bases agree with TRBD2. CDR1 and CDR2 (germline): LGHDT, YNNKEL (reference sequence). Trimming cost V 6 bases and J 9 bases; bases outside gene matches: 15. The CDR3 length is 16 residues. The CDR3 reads CASSQTPGLARPEQFF. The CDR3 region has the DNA TGTGCCAGCAGTCAAACTCCGGGACTAGCCCGTCCTGAGCAGTTCTTC.

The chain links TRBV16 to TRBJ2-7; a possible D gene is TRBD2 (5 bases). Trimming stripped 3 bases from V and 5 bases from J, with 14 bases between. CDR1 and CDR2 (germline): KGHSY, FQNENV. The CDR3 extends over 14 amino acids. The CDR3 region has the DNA TGTGCCAGCAGCCATCCGGGCGGGCACAACGAGCAGTACTTC. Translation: CASSHPGGHNEQYF. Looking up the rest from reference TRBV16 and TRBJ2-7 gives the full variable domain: GEEVAQTPKHLVRGEGQKAKLYCAPIKGHSYVFWYQQVLKNEFKFLISFQNENVFDETGMPKERFSAKCLPNSPCSLEIQATKLEDSAVYFCASSHPGGHNEQYFGPGTRLTVT.

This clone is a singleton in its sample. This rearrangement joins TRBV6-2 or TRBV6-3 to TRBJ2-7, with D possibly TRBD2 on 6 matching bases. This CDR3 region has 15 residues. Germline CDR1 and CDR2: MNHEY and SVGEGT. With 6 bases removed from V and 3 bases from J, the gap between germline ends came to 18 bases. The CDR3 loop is CASSQIRDSYYEQYF. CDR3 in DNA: TGTGCCAGCAGCCAGATCCGGGACTCCTACTACGAGCAGTACTTC.